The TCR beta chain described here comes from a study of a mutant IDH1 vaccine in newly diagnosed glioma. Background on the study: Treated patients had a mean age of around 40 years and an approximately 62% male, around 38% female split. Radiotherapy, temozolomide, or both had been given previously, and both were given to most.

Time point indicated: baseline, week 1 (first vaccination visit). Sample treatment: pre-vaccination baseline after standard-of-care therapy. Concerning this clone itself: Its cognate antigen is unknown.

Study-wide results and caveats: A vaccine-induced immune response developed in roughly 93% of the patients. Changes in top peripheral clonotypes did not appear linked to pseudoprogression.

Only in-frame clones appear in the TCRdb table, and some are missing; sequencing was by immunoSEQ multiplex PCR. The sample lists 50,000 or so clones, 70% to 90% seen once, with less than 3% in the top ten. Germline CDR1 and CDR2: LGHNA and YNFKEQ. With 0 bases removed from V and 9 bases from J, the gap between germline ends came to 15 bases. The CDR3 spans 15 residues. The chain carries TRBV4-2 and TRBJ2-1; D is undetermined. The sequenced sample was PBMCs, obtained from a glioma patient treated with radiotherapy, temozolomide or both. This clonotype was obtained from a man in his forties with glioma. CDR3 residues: CASSQDGRARVEQFF. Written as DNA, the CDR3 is TGTGCCAGCAGCCAAGACGGTCGGGCACGGGTTGAGCAGTTCTTC.